The 16 T cell receptor beta chains presented below share a single source sample, sequenced in a study of Graves' ophthalmopathy and Graves' hyperthyroidism. The sequenced template was RNA, covering the TCR beta CDR3 region. HTBI primers served in a first-round RT-PCR, which a second-round multiplex PCR followed. TCRdb re-analysed the multiplex PCR reads in MiXCR, keeping a single row per CDR3 protein. The repertoire consists of 150,000 or so distinct CDR3 sequences, with roughly two fifths occurring once and the leading ten covering less than 9.5%. The specimen sequenced was peripheral blood. These receptors came from a man aged 25-45 years with Graves' ophthalmopathy.

This clonotype has a single count. DNA for the CDR3: TGTGCCAGCAGCTTGCAGGGGGCGCGGGAGCAGTACTTC. Its protein product is CASSLQGAREQYF. The chain uses TRBV5-5 and TRBJ2-7, with 8 bases matching TRBD1. The CDR3 runs to 13 residues. The V and J ends lost 1 base and 7 bases, in that order; junction bases with no gene match: 4. Germline CDR1 SGHKS, CDR2 YYEKEE (reference sequence).

The rearrangement links TRBV6-1 to TRBJ2-5, with 9 nucleotides matching TRBD2. The V segment lost 3 bases and the J segment 5 bases; nucleotides outside the gene matches: 4. This CDR3 is 14 amino acids long. Germline CDR1 is MNHNS and CDR2 is SASEGT. In DNA form, the CDR3 reads TGTGCCAGCAGTGATAGCGGGAGATCGGAGACCCAGTACTTC. The encoded protein is CASSDSGRSETQYF.

This clonotype was counted ten times or more. This chain uses TRBV5-1 with TRBJ2-7, with 13 bases that match TRBD2. CDR1 and CDR2 from the germline V gene are SGHRS and YFSETQ. V trimming: 4 bases; J trimming: 2 bases; junction bases outside the gene matches: 6. The CDR3 covers 16 residues. The CDR3 DNA is TGCGCCAGCAGCCTCGACGGGACTAGCGGGACCTACGAGCAGTACTTC. Translation gives CASSLDGTSGTYEQYF.

A few counts support this clonotype. The chain couples TRBV15 to TRBJ1-5; no clear D gene. Trimming removed 0 bases from V and 3 bases from J, with 9 bases in between. The CDR3 runs 15 residues. Germline CDR1 LNHNV, CDR2 YYDKDF (reference sequence). CDR3 DNA: TGTGCCACCAGCAGAGATCCCGGCAACAATCAGCCCCAGCATTTT. Amino acid sequence: CATSRDPGNNQPQHF.

This clonotype was detected many times. The chain carries TRBV6-2 or TRBV6-3 and TRBJ1-2; 9 bases match TRBD1. The J segment lost 2 bases and the V segment lost 4 bases, leaving 5 bases of the junction unmatched. There are 15 residues in the CDR3. Germline V gene sequence: CDR1 MNHEY, CDR2 SVGEGT. The CDR3 here is CASSFLGTGNYGYTF. DNA of the CDR3: TGTGCCAGCAGTTTCCTCGGGACAGGGAACTATGGCTACACCTTC.

This clonotype was found many times. The genes are TRBV4-3 and TRBJ1-1, with D perhaps TRBD1 (5 bases). The CDR3 has 15 amino acids. Germline lookup yields CDR1 LGHNA and CDR2 YSLEER. V lost 1 base to trimming and J lost 5 bases, with 14 bases between them. The CDR3: CASSQGGRGGTEAFF. Written as DNA, the CDR3 is TGCGCCAGCAGCCAAGGGGGACGGGGGGGGACTGAAGCTTTCTTT.

The V and J genes are TRBV19 and TRBJ1-1; no definite D call. Looked up from germline, CDR1 is LNHDA and CDR2 is SQIVND (reference sequence). Trimming took off 2 bases at V and 4 bases at J, with 8 bases between the two ends. CDR3 length: 13 amino acids. The DNA for the CDR3 is TGTGCCAGTAGTATAAGGCGGGGCACTGAAGCTTTCTTT. Its protein product is CASSIRRGTEAFF.

The chain employs TRBV28 and TRBJ2-5; TRBD2 is a possible D gene (5 bases). V lost 3 bases to trimming and J lost 2 bases, with 13 bases between them. CDR1 and CDR2 from the germline V gene are MDHEN and SYDVKM. This CDR3 has 15 amino acids. The CDR3, as DNA: TGTGCCAGCAGTTTCGGGGTGGGCTTGCAAGAGACCCAGTACTTC. Protein product: CASSFGVGLQETQYF.

This clonotype was found a few times. This rearrangement joins TRBV12-3 or TRBV12-4 to TRBJ1-1; possible D gene TRBD1, 6 bases. V dropped 4 bases and J dropped 3 bases, with 12 bases sitting between them. The CDR3 runs 14 residues. CDR3 amino acids: CASSSSDRYTEAFF. CDR3 in DNA: TGTGCCAGCAGTTCGTCGGACAGATACACTGAAGCTTTCTTT.

The chain is built from TRBV12-3 or TRBV12-4 and TRBJ2-2; 9 bases fit TRBD1. V trimming: 1 base; J trimming: 6 bases; junction bases outside the gene matches: 3. The CDR3 has 15 residues. The CDR3 sequence is CASSLEQGAAGELFF. CDR3 in DNA: TGTGCCAGCAGTTTAGAACAGGGGGCGGCCGGGGAGCTGTTTTTT.

The V and J genes are TRBV6-2 or TRBV6-3 and TRBJ1-1, with D unclear. The germline V gene encodes CDR1 MNHEY and CDR2 SVGEGT. V lost 6 bases to trimming and J lost 3 bases, with 11 bases between them. The CDR3 spans 13 residues. The CDR3, as DNA: TGTGCCAGCAGCAATGCAGAGTACACTGAAGCTTTCTTT. Translating gives CASSNAEYTEAFF.

The chain recombines TRBV30 with TRBJ2-2; D is uncertain. The CDR3 extends over 13 amino acids. Germline V gene lookup returns CDR1 GTSNPN and CDR2 SVGIG (reference sequence). DNA for the CDR3: TGTGTCCATTCCCTACAACTGGGCGGGGAGCTGTTTTTT. Translating it yields CVHSLQLGGELFF.

This clonotype was counted many times. The rearrangement uses TRBV12-3 or TRBV12-4 and TRBJ2-5; D gene uncertain. CDR3 size: 11 residues. Trimming stripped 7 bases from V and 5 bases from J, with 8 bases between. The CDR3 bases are TGTGCCAGCACCTTTGCCGAGACCCAGTACTTC. Amino acid sequence: CASTFAETQYF.

This clonotype showed up just a few times. The chain joins TRBV5-5 to TRBJ1-6; 7 nucleotides align to TRBD1. V dropped 4 bases and J dropped 1; count of bases not matched to a gene: 8. CDR1 and CDR2 from the germline V gene are SGHKS and YYEKEE (reference sequence). The CDR3 loop spans 17 amino acids. CDR3 loop: CASSVDRERSYNSPLHF. The DNA for the CDR3 is TGTGCCAGCAGCGTTGACAGGGAACGGTCCTATAATTCACCCCTCCACTTT.

This clonotype showed up many times. The chain recombines TRBV20-1 with TRBJ1-1, with unresolved D. The CDR3 runs 10 residues. CDR1 and CDR2 (germline): DFQATT, SNEGSKA (reference sequence). For the CDR3, the DNA is TGCATGGGCCCTAGTTTGGAAGCTTTCTTT. Translation: CMGPSLEAFF.

In its sample, this clonotype was seen many times. The chain couples TRBV18 to TRBJ2-7; TRBD1 might be the D (6 bases). The ends were cut back, 5 bases at V and 2 bases at J, with 13 bases in the middle. The length of the CDR3 is 14 residues. Per germline, CDR1 KGHSH and CDR2 LQKENI. The CDR3 DNA reads as TGTGCCAGCTCAGGTGGACAGATGACCTACGAGCAGTACTTC. Its protein product is CASSGGQMTYEQYF.